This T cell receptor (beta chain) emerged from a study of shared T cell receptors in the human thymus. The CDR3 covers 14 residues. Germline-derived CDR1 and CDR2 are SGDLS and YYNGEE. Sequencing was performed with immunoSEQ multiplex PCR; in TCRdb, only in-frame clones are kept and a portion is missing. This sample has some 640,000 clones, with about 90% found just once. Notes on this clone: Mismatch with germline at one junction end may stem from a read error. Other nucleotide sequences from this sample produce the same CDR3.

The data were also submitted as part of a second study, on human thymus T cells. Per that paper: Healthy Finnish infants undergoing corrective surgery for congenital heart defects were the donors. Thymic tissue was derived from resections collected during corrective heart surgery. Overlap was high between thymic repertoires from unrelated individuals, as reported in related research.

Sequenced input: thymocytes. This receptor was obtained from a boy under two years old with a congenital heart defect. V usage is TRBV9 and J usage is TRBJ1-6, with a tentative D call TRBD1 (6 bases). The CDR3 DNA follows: TGTGCCAGCAGCGCACAGGGCTATAATTCCCCCCTCCACTTT. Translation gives CASSAQGYNSPLHF. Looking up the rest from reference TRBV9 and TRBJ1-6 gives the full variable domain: DSGVTQTPKHLITATGQRVTLRCSPRSGDLSVYWYQQSLDQGLQFLIQYYNGEERAKGNILERFSAQQFPDLHSELNLSSLELGDSALYFCASSAQGYNSPLHFGNGTRLTVT.